This note documents a single TCR beta chain sequence. This clone has a single count. It lacks a known antigen. No base quality information exists; no much larger clone differs at one position. Collaborating institutions collected whole blood in K2EDTA tubes following their own protocols. Collaborator samples were shipped for TCRbeta analysis as frozen whole blood, isolated PBMCs, or DNA extracted from either sample type. This specimen comes from a study of blood T cell repertoires in COVID-19 (dated by TCRdb to between 2020 and 2021). Some background on the complete study: Collaborator samples came from the United States, Italy and Spain and covered acute and convalescent phases of COVID-19. The material from the prospective study consisted of cDNA or gDNA derived from T cells, B-cell-depleted T cells, or PBMCs. The dataset comprised deeply sampled blood TCRbeta repertoires from subjects exposed to, actively infected with, or recovered from COVID-19. The repertoires were released in a freely available public database intended as a resource for research on the immune response to SARS-CoV-2. The samples were drawn from the first 160 participants of the ongoing ImmuneRACE study and from 950 to 1,500 subjects provided by 6 global collaborators. Sample metadata almost always included a de-identified subject ID, COVID-19 status, age in years and sex. Where HLA class I and class II types were available, the types were taken from metadata supplied by the sample provider, not from assay-based typing. What the authors observed across the whole study: Clinical and demographic metadata were provided uncurated, with the amount varying by source and participant.

The immunoSEQ Assay, a bias-controlled multiplex PCR, was used to amplify TCRbeta CDR3 regions from genomic DNA. The authors' analysis ran thus. Nucleated cell counts per sample were estimated from amplification of reference gene primers within the assay. To quantify the absolute abundance of each unique TCRbeta CDR3 rearrangement, sequence reads were collapsed and filtered. For each sample, productive Simpson clonality was calculated by taking the square root of Simpson's diversity index across productive rearrangements. The clones in this table, taken by TCRdb from immuneACCESS, are in-frame only. Not every clone is retained; where verified, under half of the shortfall comes from an unresolved V gene, and the cause of the rest is unknown. The D gene and trimming were derived from the DNA, and the V and J assignments and clone size from that table. This sample has 25,000 to 35,000 clones in its table, and about 86% of those were observed once. Under 30% of the sample is in the top ten clones.

The origin of this receptor is a human donor in a cohort sampled during active COVID-19. Sequenced material: peripheral blood.

The DNA sequence is TGCGCCAGCAGCCTCGGGACAGGCCTGAATCAGCCCCAGCATTTT. Translated, this is CASSLGTGLNQPQHF. The chain links TRBV5-1 with TRBJ1-5, and TRBD1 matches 8 of the central bases. Compared with germline, V lacks 4 bases and J lacks 4 bases; bases without a gene match: 7. From the cysteine through the phenylalanine, the CDR3 covers 15 amino acids. Only the CDR3 DNA is retained, 45 bases long and in frame from the first base. As encoded in the germline V gene, CDR1 is SGHRS while CDR2 is YFSETQ.